The 22 T cell receptor beta chains presented below share a single source sample, sequenced in a study of blood T cell repertoires in COVID-19. The table came from immunoSEQ multiplex PCR; TCRdb's copy has only in-frame clones and leaves some out. The sample shows roughly 200,000 clones, roughly four fifths of them seen only once. Sequencing was carried out using peripheral blood. These TCRs come from a woman aged 80 or over with COVID-19, enrolled during active disease.

The chain has TRBV28 and TRBJ1-2; D is uncertain. V dropped 8 bases and J dropped 8 bases, with 24 bases sitting between them. Germline assignment: CDR1 MDHEN and CDR2 SYDVKM. This CDR3 has 15 amino acids. The CDR3 DNA follows: TGTGCCAGCTGGCCCCGATTGGAGGGTCGAGGAGGCTACACCTTC. Amino acid sequence: CASWPRLEGRGGYTF.

V and J are TRBV7-9 and TRBJ1-2, with 8 bases fitting TRBD1. CDR3 length equals 13 residues. Trimming took 3 bases from V and 6 from J; bases not matched to a gene: 3. Per the germline V gene, CDR1 is SEHNR and CDR2 is FQNEAQ (reference sequence). Here the CDR3 DNA reads TGTGCCAGCAGCTTTCGACAGGGGCATGGCTACACCTTC. The encoded protein is CASSFRQGHGYTF.

This clone showed up just once. The chain is built from TRBV6-1 and TRBJ2-1, with D maybe TRBD2 (6 bases). Trimming left V 0 bases short and J 14 bases short, with 14 bases between. Germline CDR1 and CDR2: MNHNS and SASEGT. The CDR3 is made up of 13 amino acids. The CDR3 sequence: CASSEARESTEFF. CDR3 sequence (DNA): TGTGCCAGCAGTGAAGCTCGGGAGTCCACAGAGTTCTTC.

The V gene is TRBV5-1, the J gene TRBJ2-1; possibly TRBD1 for D (5 bases). The germline V and J ends were trimmed by 7 bases and 5 bases, with 19 bases remaining between them. The germline V gene encodes CDR1 SGHRS and CDR2 YFSETQ. CDR3 length: 15 residues. The CDR3 bases are TGCGCCAGCTCGCAAGGGTGGGGCAAAGACAATGAGCAGTTCTTC. Protein: CASSQGWGKDNEQFF.

V and J are TRBV12-3 or TRBV12-4 and TRBJ1-2; TRBD1 matches at 8 bases. The CDR3 sequence is 13 residues long. V shed 5 bases, J shed 8 bases, and the junction held 7 bases outside the gene matches. The CDR3: CASSTTGARGYTF. The DNA for the CDR3 is TGTGCCAGCAGTACGACAGGGGCGAGGGGCTACACCTTC.

The chain couples TRBV6-5 to TRBJ1-1; 7 bases are a match to TRBD1. Trimming removed 8 bases from V and 11 bases from J; junction bases left unmatched: 14. Germline V gene data show CDR1 as MNHEY and CDR2 as SVGAGI. This CDR3 contains 13 residues. The CDR3 loop is CASVLGGPQRAFF. The DNA for the CDR3 is TGTGCCAGCGTTTTAGGGGGCCCACAACGGGCTTTCTTT.

The chain joins TRBV5-1 to TRBJ2-5; 10 nucleotides align to TRBD1. The germline V gene has CDR1 SGHRS and CDR2 YFSETQ. The CDR3 length is 15 residues. V dropped 1 base and J dropped 3; count of bases not matched to a gene: 3. In nucleotides, the CDR3 is TGCGCCAGCAGCTTGATCGGGACAGGGGAAGAGACCCAGTACTTC. This sequence encodes CASSLIGTGEETQYF.

The chain carries TRBV27 and TRBJ1-2; 8 positions agree with TRBD1. Germline-derived CDR1 and CDR2 are MNHEY and SMNVEV (reference sequence). The CDR3 totals 15 residues. J lost 3 bases, V lost 5 bases, and 8 bases had no gene match. CDR3 nucleotides: TGTGCCAGCAGTCGACAGGGGTGGGGTGACTATGGCTACACCTTC. It codes for CASSRQGWGDYGYTF.

This clone was found a few times. The chain recombines TRBV14 with TRBJ2-1, with 10 bases lining up with TRBD1. The CDR3 runs to 16 residues. V was clipped by 4 bases and J by 8 bases; unmatched bases: 11. The germline V gene encodes CDR1 SGHDN and CDR2 FVKESK. The CDR3 nucleotides are TGTGCCAGCAGCCGCCTCCGGACAGGGGGGTGGGATGAGCAGTTCTTC. Translation gives CASSRLRTGGWDEQFF.

The V and J genes are TRBV5-1 and TRBJ1-3; 7 bases are a match to TRBD1. Germline V gene lookup returns CDR1 SGHRS and CDR2 YFSETQ. The junction had 10 bases not matched to a gene; V was cut back by 4 bases and J by 0 bases. CDR3 length equals 17 residues. CDR3 residues: CASSLPVTGDSGNTIYF. CDR3 sequence (DNA): TGCGCCAGCAGCCTCCCCGTTACAGGGGACTCTGGAAACACCATATATTTT.

The chain couples TRBV5-6 to TRBJ1-2, with no clear D. This CDR3 spans 13 amino acids. Germline lookup yields CDR1 SGHDT and CDR2 YYEEEE. Trimming cost V 0 bases and J 4 bases, with 7 bases left between them. Here the CDR3 reads CASSLGHIYGYTF. The CDR3 DNA follows: TGTGCCAGCAGCTTGGGACACATCTATGGCTACACCTTC.

The chain couples TRBV7-8 to TRBJ1-3, with no clear D. The V and J ends lost 5 bases and 0 bases respectively, with 8 bases between them. Germline lookup yields CDR1 SGHVS and CDR2 FQNEAQ. The length of the CDR3 is 14 residues. In DNA, the CDR3 is TGTGCCAGCAGCCGAGACTCCTCTGGAAACACCATATATTTT. Translated, it gives CASSRDSSGNTIYF.

The chain links TRBV10-3 to TRBJ2-1, with D hard to call. V lost 3 bases to trimming and J lost 5 bases, with 5 bases between them. Germline CDR1 ENHRY, CDR2 SYGVKD. The CDR3 sequence is 12 residues long. The chain's CDR3 is CAISERDNEQFF. Written as DNA, the CDR3 is TGTGCCATCAGTGAACGGGACAATGAGCAGTTCTTC.

This clone has more than one count but fewer than ten. This chain uses TRBV6-5 with TRBJ2-1, with a possible D match to TRBD2 (7 bases). V was trimmed by 6 bases and J by 5 bases, leaving 14 bases between them. The CDR3 consists of 14 residues. Germline CDR1 MNHEY, CDR2 SVGAGI. The CDR3 DNA follows: TGTGCCAGCAGCAGGGGCAGCGGGAACAATGAGCAGTTCTTC. Translated: CASSRGSGNNEQFF.

The V call is TRBV11-2, the J call TRBJ1-1, with D possibly being TRBD1 (5 bases). With 5 bases removed from V and 3 bases from J, the gap between germline ends came to 10 bases. Germline V gives CDR1 SGHAT, CDR2 FQNNGV. This CDR3 contains 13 residues. The DNA of the CDR3 is TGTGCCAGCAGCCTCCAGGGTTACACTGAAGCTTTCTTT. Protein product: CASSLQGYTEAFF.

Of note for this clone: This sample includes further DNA sequences coding for the same CDR3. The rearrangement joins TRBV3-1 (or the pseudogene TRBV3-2) to TRBJ1-6, with 7 bases identical to TRBD1. The CDR3 covers 14 residues. The ends lost 1 base at V and 7 bases at J; junction bases unmatched: 1. Germline V CDR1 and CDR2: LGHDT, YNNKEL (reference sequence). The CDR3 loop is CASSQAQGNSPLHF. The CDR3 region has the DNA TGTGCCAGCAGCCAAGCACAGGGGAATTCACCCCTCCACTTT.

The V and J genes are TRBV6-5 and TRBJ1-5; 7 bases agree with TRBD1. The CDR3 contains 15 residues. Trimming cost V 4 bases and J 6 bases; bases outside gene matches: 9. The germline V gene encodes CDR1 MNHEY and CDR2 SVGAGI. The CDR3 bases are TGTGCCAGCAGTTCAGGTTACAGGGGTGTTCAGCCCCAGCATTTT. Translation gives CASSSGYRGVQPQHF.

This clone turned up a few times. The CDR3 DNA sequence: TGTGCCAGTAGTCCCCGGGACACGGCTGAGCAGTTCTTC. This codes for CASSPRDTAEQFF. The rearrangement links TRBV19 to TRBJ2-1, with D tentatively TRBD1 (6 bases). Trimming left V 5 bases short and J 9 bases short, with 14 bases between. This CDR3 spans 13 amino acids. Germline CDR1 and CDR2: LNHDA and SQIVND (reference sequence).

The rearrangement uses TRBV12-5 and TRBJ2-5, with TRBD2 as a possible D gene (6 bases). Germline assignment: CDR1 LGHNT and CDR2 FRNRAP. This CDR3 region has 16 residues. V lost 1 base, J lost 3 bases, and 15 bases lay in between. CDR3 sequence: CASGLGPGGGKETQYF. Written as DNA, the CDR3 is TGTGCTAGTGGTTTGGGCCCCGGGGGTGGAAAAGAGACCCAGTACTTC. Using reference TRBV12-5 and TRBJ2-5 for the parts outside the CDR3, the full variable domain is DARVTQTPRHKVTEMGQEVTMRCQPILGHNTVFWYRQTMMQGLELLAYFRNRAPLDDSGMPKDRFSAEMPDATLATLKIQPSEPRDSAVYFCASGLGPGGGKETQYFGPGTRLLVL.

In its sample, this clone was seen a few times. The chain uses TRBV12-3 or TRBV12-4 and TRBJ1-2; D ambiguous. V was clipped by 6 bases and J by 4 bases, with 9 bases between them. CDR3 length: 12 amino acids. CDR3 DNA sequence: TGTGCCAGCAGCCCTACTAGCTATGGCTACACCTTC. This codes for CASSPTSYGYTF.

The CDR3, as DNA: TGTGCTAGTGGTTTGCGGGACAGCATTCATTCACCCCTCCACTTT. It encodes CASGLRDSIHSPLHF. The chain combines TRBV12-5 with TRBJ1-6, with 7 bases lining up with TRBD1. CDR3 length: 15 amino acids. The V segment lost 2 bases and the J segment 8 bases; nucleotides outside the gene matches: 6. Per the germline V gene, CDR1 is LGHNT and CDR2 is FRNRAP.

This chain uses TRBV9 with TRBJ1-1; no clear D. Trimming left V 5 bases short and J 1 base short, with 6 bases between. From germline, CDR1 is SGDLS and CDR2 YYNGEE. This CDR3 region has 12 residues. CDR3 region: CASSSRNTEAFF. CDR3 nucleotides: TGTGCCAGCAGTTCCCGGAACACTGAAGCTTTCTTT.